Each of the 21 T cell receptor beta chains below was sequenced from the same sample in a study of Ad26.COV2.S vaccination and SARS-CoV-2 variants (dated by TCRdb to 2020 to 2023). In the paper's terms, the treatment or condition label means: some 19 received Ad26.COV2.S at low or high dose, single or two shots; roughly 5 received placebo; per-sample allocation not given. Repertoires of vaccine and placebo recipients were sequenced from samples taken on day 63 after the first injection. Library generation was performed with the immunoSEQ multiplex PCR assay. What TCRdb holds here is the immuneACCESS table cut down to in-frame rearrangements. Part of the clones is not present; checked against another copy, under half of the missing clones reflect an unresolved V gene, and the others are unexplained. This sample gives 330,000 or so clones in total; around 90% of them show up just once. The ten largest make up about 5% of the sample.

The sequenced sample was peripheral blood, obtained in a trial of Ad26.COV2.S vaccine versus placebo. These receptor sequences come from a person aged 18 to 65 who received the Ad26.COV2.S COVID-19 vaccine or a placebo.

The V call is TRBV7-3, the J call TRBJ2-2; TRBD1 is a possible D gene (5 bases). The CDR3 has 14 amino acids. Germline CDR1 and CDR2: SGHTA and FQGTGA. Trimming took 5 bases from V and 4 from J, leaving 11 bases between them. Written as DNA, the CDR3 is TGTGCCAGCAGCGCAGACAGAGTCACCGGGGAGCTGTTTTTT. Amino acid sequence: CASSADRVTGELFF.

This clone showed up just once. The CDR3 reads CASSFGRMAYEQYV. The CDR3 region has the DNA TGTGCCAGCAGCTTTGGTAGGATGGCCTACGAGCAGTACGTC. V gene TRBV5-6 combines with J gene TRBJ2-7; no reliable D call. From germline, CDR1 is SGHDT and CDR2 YYEEEE. Trimming cost V 2 bases and J 2 bases, with 11 bases left between them. The CDR3 is made up of 14 amino acids.

The CDR3 DNA is TGTGCCAGCAGCCCGAGCGGTTCGAGCAATCAGCCCCAGCATTTT. This codes for CASSPSGSSNQPQHF. This chain connects TRBV9 to TRBJ1-5; D call uncertain. The CDR3 runs to 15 residues. Trimming removed 4 bases at V and 1 base at J, with 12 bases between. CDR1 is SGDLS, CDR2 YYNGEE, per germline.

This chain links TRBV27 with TRBJ2-7; 7 bases are a match to TRBD1. Trimming removed 5 bases from V and 0 bases from J; junction bases left unmatched: 7. The CDR3 sequence is 15 residues long. CDR1 MNHEY and CDR2 SMNVEV come from the germline V gene (reference sequence). DNA of the CDR3: TGTGCCAGCAGTAATAGACAGGGTTTCTCCTACGAGCAGTACTTC. Protein: CASSNRQGFSYEQYF.

There are a few counts of this clone. This chain joins TRBV2 and TRBJ1-5; D is unclear. The V end lost 0 bases, the J end lost 7 bases, and 13 bases lay between the germline ends. This CDR3 spans 15 amino acids. Germline V gene sequence: CDR1 SNHLY, CDR2 FYNNEI. In nucleotides, the CDR3 is TGTGCCAGCAGTGAAGCCAGAGGGTCGGTGCAGCCCCAGCATTTT. Its protein is CASSEARGSVQPQHF.

The chain links TRBV7-9 to TRBJ1-6; tentative D call: TRBD1 (5 bases). V was cut by 1 base and J by 7 bases, with 11 bases left in between. The CDR3 runs to 15 residues. Germline V gene data show CDR1 as SEHNR and CDR2 as FQNEAQ (reference sequence). The CDR3 loop reads CASSLGQSQNSPLHF. The CDR3 DNA reads TGTGCCAGCAGCTTAGGACAGAGCCAAAATTCACCCCTCCACTTT.

The chain carries TRBV27 and TRBJ2-4; D is ambiguous. This CDR3 is 14 amino acids long. The germline V and J ends were trimmed by 5 bases and 8 bases, with 16 bases remaining between them. In germline, CDR1 is MNHEY, CDR2 SMNVEV (reference sequence). The CDR3 loop reads CASSQEVAADIQYF. The CDR3 DNA sequence: TGTGCCAGCAGTCAGGAAGTGGCTGCGGACATTCAGTACTTC.

The rearrangement uses TRBV4-1 and TRBJ2-4, with 8 bases that match TRBD2. This CDR3 is 17 amino acids long. V dropped 2 bases and J dropped 0; count of bases not matched to a gene: 6. Germline V CDR1 and CDR2: MGHRA, YSYEKL. CDR3 DNA sequence: TGCGCCAGCAGCCAACCTACTAGCGGTGTAGCCAAAAACATTCAGTACTTC. Its translation is CASSQPTSGVAKNIQYF.

The V and J genes are TRBV14 and TRBJ1-6; 7 bases match TRBD1. Germline assignment: CDR1 SGHDN and CDR2 FVKESK. This CDR3 is 13 amino acids long. Trimming cost V 9 bases and J 9 bases; bases outside gene matches: 8. CDR3 residues: CASATGPVSPLHF. The CDR3 DNA reads as TGTGCCAGTGCGACAGGGCCGGTTTCACCCCTCCACTTT. Combining the CDR3 with reference TRBV14 and TRBJ1-6 gives the whole variable domain EAGVTQFPSHSVIEKGQTVTLRCDPISGHDNLYWYRRVMGKEIKFLLHFVKESKQDESGMPNNRFLAERTGGTYSTLKVQPAELEDSGVYFCASATGPVSPLHFGNGTRLTVT.

This chain joins TRBV19 and TRBJ2-2; 8 bases map to TRBD1. Per the germline V gene, CDR1 is LNHDA and CDR2 is SQIVND (reference sequence). This CDR3 region has 14 residues. With V trimmed by 5 bases and J by 7 bases, 6 bases remained unmatched. CDR3 nucleotide sequence: TGTGCCAGTAGTGTACAGGGGGGAGGCGGGGAGCTGTTTTTT. Protein: CASSVQGGGGELFF.

The V call is TRBV13, the J call TRBJ1-1; TRBD1 might be the D (6 bases). Deletions cut 5 bases from V and 5 bases from J, with 15 bases between. The CDR3 extends over 14 amino acids. Germline CDR1 is PRHDT and CDR2 is FYEKMQ (reference sequence). The CDR3 DNA sequence: TGTGCCAGCAGCCCCCGGGGGCGTGATACTGAAGCTTTCTTT. Translation gives CASSPRGRDTEAFF. Full variable domain (rest looked up from reference TRBV13 and TRBJ1-1): AAGVIQSPRHLIKEKRETATLKCYPIPRHDTVYWYQQGPGQDPQFLISFYEKMQSDKGSIPDRFSAQQFSDYHSELNMSSLELGDSALYFCASSPRGRDTEAFFGQGTRLTVV.

The CDR3 DNA is TGTGCCAGCAGCTCAGACTTATACAATGAGCAGTTCTTC. Its protein is CASSSDLYNEQFF. The rearrangement links TRBV5-8 to TRBJ2-1; D not resolved. The CDR3 sequence is 13 residues long. Germline-derived CDR1 and CDR2 are SGHTS and YDEGEE. The ends were cut back, 3 bases at V and 4 bases at J, with 8 bases in the middle.

The rearrangement joins TRBV20-1 to TRBJ1-2; maybe TRBD1 (6 bases). The CDR3 has 11 amino acids. Germline lookup yields CDR1 DFQATT and CDR2 SNEGSKA (reference sequence). Trimming left V 3 bases short and J 4 bases short, with 6 bases between. The CDR3 sequence is CSASRGYGYTF. The CDR3 DNA reads TGCAGTGCTAGCAGGGGCTATGGCTACACCTTC.

The rearrangement uses TRBV15 and TRBJ2-1, with TRBD2 matching 11 bases. Germline CDR1 LNHNV, CDR2 YYDKDF (reference sequence). The CDR3 length is 18 residues. The ends lost 0 bases at V and 6 bases at J; junction bases unmatched: 10. CDR3 protein: CATSRDRSGLAGGNEQFF. DNA for the CDR3: TGTGCCACCAGCAGAGATCGGTCGGGGCTAGCGGGGGGCAATGAGCAGTTCTTC. Together with reference TRBV15 and TRBJ2-1, the CDR3 gives the full variable domain: DAMVIQNPRYQVTQFGKPVTLSCSQTLNHNVMYWYQQKSSQAPKLLFHYYDKDFNNEADTPDNFQSRRPNTSFCFLDIRSPGLGDTAMYLCATSRDRSGLAGGNEQFFGPGTRLTVL.

The rearrangement joins TRBV19 to TRBJ2-7; D perhaps matches TRBD1 (6 bases). The V end was cut by 3 bases, the J end by 2 bases, with 14 bases between. The V gene's germline CDR1 is LNHDA and CDR2 SQIVND (reference sequence). CDR3 size: 15 residues. CDR3 amino acids: CASSMGADATYEQYF. Written as DNA, the CDR3 is TGTGCCAGTAGTATGGGGGCCGACGCCACCTACGAGCAGTACTTC.

J is TRBJ2-1 and V is TRBV28, with TRBD1 as a possible D gene (6 bases). The CDR3 totals 19 residues. Trimming took off 7 bases at V and 4 bases at J, with 29 bases between the two ends. Germline loops: CDR1 MDHEN, CDR2 SYDVKM. The CDR3 spells CASTSQRGTPGQLYNEQFF. In DNA, the CDR3 is TGTGCCAGCACCTCCCAAAGAGGGACCCCCGGACAGTTGTACAATGAGCAGTTCTTC.

The CDR3 reads CASSFAGARGYTF. In DNA, the CDR3 is TGTGCCAGCAGTTTCGCGGGGGCGCGTGGCTACACCTTC. The V call is TRBV12-3 or TRBV12-4, the J call TRBJ1-2; tentatively, D is TRBD1 (6 bases). Trimming stripped 3 bases from V and 7 bases from J, with 12 bases between. The CDR3 has 13 amino acids.

The DNA for the CDR3 is TGTGCCAGTACGGTAGGACAGTTTTCTGCCCCCCTCCACTTT. Translating gives CASTVGQFSAPLHF. The J gene is TRBJ1-6, the V gene TRBV19, with D perhaps matching TRBD1 (6 bases). The V gene's germline CDR1 is LNHDA and CDR2 SQIVND (reference sequence). With 7 bases removed from V and 13 bases from J, the gap between germline ends came to 20 bases. The CDR3 runs 14 residues.

In its sample, this clone was seen once. The chain recombines TRBV7-9 with TRBJ2-1; D call uncertain. The CDR3 is 16 residues long. Germline-derived CDR1 and CDR2 are SEHNR and FQNEAQ (reference sequence). Trimming cost V 2 bases and J 4 bases, with 15 bases left between them. CDR3 protein: CASSLIAAGRYNEQFF. The CDR3 bases are TGTGCCAGCAGCTTAATCGCGGCAGGACGATACAATGAGCAGTTCTTC.

The CDR3 DNA is TGCGCCAGCAGCCAAGTCCTCTCAGGACAGTCCAATCAGCCCCAGCATTTT. It translates to CASSQVLSGQSNQPQHF. The V gene is TRBV4-1, the J gene TRBJ1-5; TRBD1 is a possible D gene (6 bases). The V and J ends lost 1 base and 3 bases respectively, with 16 bases between them. Germline-derived CDR1 and CDR2 are MGHRA and YSYEKL. This CDR3 is 17 amino acids long.

The V and J genes are TRBV3-1 (or the pseudogene TRBV3-2) and TRBJ1-4; 9 nucleotides line up with TRBD1. The germline gives CDR1 LGHDT, CDR2 YNNKEL (reference sequence). This CDR3 contains 16 residues. V lost 3 bases, J lost 4 bases, and 6 bases stayed unmatched. CDR3 DNA sequence: TGTGCCAGCAGCCACAGACAGGGGGAGCTTAATGAAAAACTGTTTTTT. Translation gives CASSHRQGELNEKLFF.